This T cell receptor beta chain originates from a study of T cells after yellow fever vaccination (dated by TCRdb to between 2018 and 2021). Regarding the research as a whole: The SMART-Seq v4 Ultra Low Input RNA kit was used to prepare libraries from fractions with low cell numbers. Bulk TCR alpha and beta repertoires were sequenced longitudinally to track T-cell clones before and after primary and booster YFV17D yellow fever vaccination. Blood was collected at multiple timepoints before and after primary and secondary immunization, and bulk PBMC replicates and cell subsets were isolated. Two healthy male donors, one aged 18 to 30 and one aged 30 to 40 years, made up the cohort.

CDR1 SGHRS and CDR2 YFSETQ were looked up in the germline V gene. V is shortened by 4 bases, J by 5 bases, and the region joining them spans 15 bases. The CDR3, cysteine through phenylalanine, is 15 amino acids long. Kept here is only the CDR3 DNA, which spans 45 bases and is read in frame from base 1. The paper's findings and limits, for the study overall: Most clones expanded after primary vaccination (96% of CD4 and around nine tenths of CD8) were re-detected after the booster, suggesting that broad memory maintenance occurred. Computational filtering was needed because FACS-sorted repertoires could contain abundant contaminating clonotypes from the bulk population. The secondary T-cell response was found to be weaker but faster than the primary response, with a peak reached on day 5 rather than on day 15. A small fraction of clonotypes appeared in both the CD4 and CD8 compartments, likely as a result of convergent recombination. The study included only a couple of donors, which limits how far the findings can be generalized.

Note on this clonotype: Its antigen is unknown. One base away there is no much larger clone; base qualities are not given.

Synthesis of TCR cDNA relied on 5'RACE template switching, a step that introduced a universal primer site along with unique molecular identifiers. cDNA synthesis was primed from both the TCR alpha and TCR beta constant segments. Two PCR steps were used to amplify libraries, with sample barcodes and sequencing adapters being added in the second step. Sequencing of libraries was done on Illumina HiSeq 2500 (2x100 bp) or NovaSeq (2x150 bp). Per the authors' processing: Demultiplexing of reads and collapsing into UMI consensus sequences were performed with MIGEC, and V(D)J alignment was carried out with MiXCR. Vaccine-responding clonotypes were identified with edgeR using replicate PBMC samples, with FDR below 0.01 and a log2 fold change above 5 up to day 15 being required. Each bulk clonotype received a CD4 or CD8 identity based on whether the sequenced CD4 or CD8 repertoire contained that clonotype at higher abundance. TCRdb applied fastp at Q25 and MiXCR to the public reads, then kept only in-frame beta chains. CDR3 protein sequences are deduplicated, and each keeps its most common genes and DNA. In this record, the V and J calls reflect TCRdb's handling and not the investigators' own analysis. The sample table shows approximately 580,000 distinct CDR3 sequences, and roughly a sixth are seen once. Roughly 17% of the sample belongs to the ten largest clones.

The treatment or condition label for this specimen denotes: live attenuated yellow fever vaccine strain. At each blood-draw timepoint, two biological replicates of bulk PBMCs were obtained. PBMCs were isolated from peripheral blood using a standard Ficoll-Paque protocol. TriZol was used to extract RNA from bulk PBMCs, from CD4 and CD8 fractions, and from dextramer-positive and dextramer-negative fractions. This chain is built from TRBV5-1 and TRBJ1-4, and the D gene may be TRBD1, 5 bases matching. Source: PBMCs, taken 5 days after the first yellow fever vaccination. The receptor's source is a young man who received the YFV17D yellow fever vaccine. Here is the DNA: TGCGCCAGCAGCCCTTACAGGACCACGAATGAAAAACTGTTTTTT. Translated, it gives CASSPYRTTNEKLFF.